This entry is about one TCR beta chain. Its antigen is still unknown. Compared with germline, one end of the junction differs, possibly owing to a read error. After template switching added a universal primer site, the resulting cDNA carried unique molecular identifiers. Each CDR3 protein is one row after TCRdb ran MiXCR on the 5' RACE reads. The sample shows some 1,700,000 distinct CDR3 sequences, roughly 35% of them seen only once. This entry comes from a study of identical twins. The CDR3 has 13 amino acids. CDR1 LGHNA and CDR2 YNFKEQ come from the germline V gene. Overall study findings and caveats: The study drew conclusions from cross-sectional statistical analysis, not from following the same donors. Compared with models, monozygotic twins showed more out-of-frame TCR alpha sharing.

Source material: cord blood. This TCR was recovered from a newborn girl in good health. The J gene is TRBJ2-3, the V gene TRBV4-2; a weak D match, TRBD1 (5 bases). CDR3 in DNA: TGTGCCAACAGCCAAGATCAGGGAGATACGCAGTATTTT. This codes for CANSQDQGDTQYF.